These T cell receptor beta chains were read from a single sample in a study of blood T cell repertoires in COVID-19. Repertoires were generated with immunoSEQ multiplex PCR, while TCRdb's copy carries only in-frame clones and drops some. The table lists roughly 3,900 clones, around 90% of them singletons, with approximately 7.1% in the top ten. Input material: peripheral blood. All receptors derive from a man in his forties or fifties with active COVID-19. CDR3s include the opening cysteine and the closing phenylalanine or tryptophan. The D gene is left open where the match is weak. Expanded clones are given a class, and other clones once, few, many or no size at all.

J gene	CDR3 length	clone size	D gene	V gene	CDR3 protein
TRBJ1-4	15	NA	TRBD1	TRBV27	CASSQGGVSNEKLFF
TRBJ2-1	16	NA	NA	TRBV19	CASSIGRLVSYNEQFF
TRBJ1-5	15	few	NA	TRBV5-1	CASSLDSLGNQPQHF
TRBJ1-5	12	NA	NA	TRBV28	CASNRRDQPQHF
TRBJ1-4	14	NA	NA	TRBV2	CASRWTDANEKLFF
TRBJ2-7	16	NA	NA	TRBV7-9	CASSLVDSFLVDEQYF
TRBJ1-6	14	few	NA	TRBV6-5	CASSYSPRGSPLHF
TRBJ2-2	14	NA	TRBD2	TRBV11-3	CASSPSGRAGELFF
TRBJ1-2	15	NA	TRBD1	TRBV18	CASSPPQGRYYGYTF
TRBJ1-5	13	NA	TRBD1	TRBV30	CALTGGSNQPQHF
TRBJ2-7	15	NA	TRBD1	TRBV5-1	CASSRPTGSGDEQYF
TRBJ1-5	17	NA	NA	TRBV27	CASSLKPVTASNQPQHF
TRBJ2-1	15	once	TRBD1	TRBV5-1	CASSPRQGTYNEQFF
TRBJ2-7	16	NA	TRBD2	TRBV19	CASSGGDAGTSYEQYF
TRBJ2-7	17	NA	TRBD1	TRBV4-1	CASSHPNPGTGWYEQYF
TRBJ1-5	17	NA	TRBD1	TRBV7-2	CASSLATGTASNQPQHF
TRBJ2-7	13	NA	NA	TRBV29-1	CSVLEADSYEQYF
TRBJ2-7	16	NA	NA	TRBV19	CASSLLSSNTRDEQYF
TRBJ2-7	13	NA	TRBD2	TRBV28	CASSLSGGVEQYF
TRBJ2-7	16	NA	TRBD2	TRBV4-3	CASSQESAGDSYEQYF
TRBJ2-7	13	NA	NA	TRBV7-9	CASSLGANYEQYF
TRBJ2-1	16	NA	TRBD2	TRBV24-1	CATSDWGTSGYNEQFF
TRBJ1-5	15	NA	NA	TRBV25-1	CASSEFKGDNQPQHF
TRBJ2-5	14	NA	TRBD2	TRBV29-1	CSVATSGRANDQYF
TRBJ2-7	16	NA	NA	TRBV11-3	CASSLDPVLGISEQYF
TRBJ2-7	15	NA	NA	TRBV15	CATSRVQGVSYEQYF
TRBJ1-1	14	NA	NA	TRBV9	CASSAGQINTEAFF
TRBJ2-3	15	NA	TRBD1	TRBV24-1	CATSVGTGSLDTQYF
TRBJ1-5	14	NA	NA	TRBV4-2	CASSQGDSNQPQHF
TRBJ2-1	19	NA	TRBD2	TRBV19	CASSPSTSGYSPSYNEQFF
TRBJ2-7	13	NA	TRBD1	TRBV5-1	CASRQGAMDEQYF
TRBJ1-1	14	NA	NA	TRBV5-1	CASSPQEGNTEAFF
TRBJ2-7	15	NA	TRBD2	TRBV6-5	CASRATSGRAYEQYF
TRBJ2-4	15	NA	NA	TRBV6-5	CASRHALGYRAIQYF
TRBJ2-3	17	NA	TRBD1	TRBV19	CASSIKTGSISSDTQYF
TRBJ2-5	15	NA	NA	TRBV14	CASSQVVGAGETQYF
TRBJ2-5	14	NA	NA	TRBV7-7	CASSLGTNQETQYF
TRBJ2-1	14	NA	NA	TRBV28	CASSTAPSLNEQFF
TRBJ2-5	17	NA	NA	TRBV4-2	CASSQGYGKAGFETQYF
TRBJ2-7	15	NA	TRBD1	TRBV6-5	CASGIRDRPHYEQYF
TRBJ2-1	13	NA	TRBD2	TRBV6-2/TRBV6-3	CASSSGLDIPRFF
TRBJ2-3	14	NA	TRBD1	TRBV19	CASRQGMGTDTQYF
TRBJ2-3	16	NA	NA	TRBV11-2	CASSLDRGSQYYTQYF
TRBJ2-3	16	NA	TRBD2	TRBV5-1	CASSSLTSGRLNTQYF
TRBJ2-2	16	NA	TRBD2	TRBV24-1	CATSDLPSGNTGELFF
TRBJ2-3	14	NA	TRBD2	TRBV27	CASSLGLATDTQYF
TRBJ1-2	14	NA	NA	TRBV19	CASSMIRGVYGYTF
TRBJ2-3	15	NA	NA	TRBV7-8	CASSPSVRGTDTQYF
TRBJ2-7	13	NA	NA	TRBV11-3	CASSAGPLLEQYF
TRBJ2-7	16	NA	TRBD1	TRBV4-1	CASSQDGTGGSYEQYF
TRBJ2-3	16	NA	TRBD2	TRBV27	CASSLAGGYAIDTQYF